This T cell receptor (beta chain) was obtained from a study of blood T cells in healthy people across ages. Study-wide results and caveats: Any changes in expanded clonotypes were possibly confounded, as donor CMV status remained unknown. Higher diversity and more naive CD4+ cells were features of long-lived donors, compared to aged donors.

Sample-barcoded 5' priming and a J-beta primer mix drove a second PCR of roughly 6 to 12 cycles. Each single sample gave us at least 2.5 million CDR3-containing paired-end reads. Each CDR3 protein is one row after TCRdb ran MiXCR on the 5' RACE reads. Of fewer than 950,000 distinct CDR3 sequences listed, less than 70% are singletons. This clonotype was counted between two and nine times. What it recognizes is unknown. CDR3 size: 15 residues. Trimming took 4 bases from V and 12 from J; bases not matched to a gene: 17. CDR1 is SGDLS, CDR2 YYNGEE, per germline. This TCR derives from a man older than 75 in good health. The sequencing sample was made of blood. This chain joins TRBV9 and TRBJ2-5; 8 bases align to TRBD1. CDR3 region: CASSPHQGAAASKYF. CDR3 DNA sequence: TGTGCCAGCAGCCCTCACCAGGGGGCGGCGGCTAGCAAGTACTTC.